The sequence of this TCR beta chain was determined in a study of identifying expanded T cells in peripheral blood. During the collection period, no donor immune events like infections were recorded. Turning to this clone: Its antigen is undetermined.

Study-level points and caveats: Over around two and four weeks, about 15 and 18 clones changed, versus more than 1 between replicates.

The method was immunoSEQ multiplex PCR; TCRdb's version includes in-frame clones alone and lacks a portion of them. The sample has some 93,000 clones; more than 70% are singletons. This CDR3 comprises 17 residues. V was pared by 3 bases and J by 1 base, with 6 bases of the junction left unmatched. In germline, CDR1 is SNHLY, CDR2 FYNNEI. V and J are TRBV2 and TRBJ2-5, with 12 positions matching TRBD2. Input material: blood. The clonotype originates from a person aged 18-69 years in good health. The CDR3, as DNA: TGTGCCAGCAGTGAGAGGCTAGCGGGAGGGTTCCAAGAGACCCAGTACTTC. It translates to CASSERLAGGFQETQYF.